One sample yielded the 24 T cell receptor beta chains listed below, sequenced in a study of blood T cell repertoires in COVID-19. Method: immunoSEQ multiplex PCR; TCRdb's copy keeps in-frame clones and lacks some. In the table there are tens of thousands of clones, 88% of which are singletons. Material: peripheral blood. The receptors were gathered from a woman between 50 and 59 years old with active or convalescent COVID-19.

Regarding this clone: One end of the junction does not line up with germline, which may come from a read error. The J gene is TRBJ2-1, the V gene TRBV6-1; 7 bases are shared with TRBD2. Germline assignment: CDR1 MNHNS and CDR2 SASEGT. The CDR3 length is 16 residues. The CDR3 is CASREGRGRPYNEQFF. In DNA, the CDR3 is TGTGCCAGCAGAGAAGGGCGCGGGAGACCTTACAATGAGCAGTTCTTC.

This clone has just a few counts. The chain couples TRBV28 to TRBJ1-2; D is ambiguous. CDR3 length equals 15 residues. The germline V gene has CDR1 MDHEN and CDR2 SYDVKM. V lost 4 bases and J lost 3, with 15 bases in between. The CDR3 region is CASSWFRRMDYGYTF. CDR3 DNA sequence: TGTGCCAGCAGTTGGTTCAGGAGGATGGACTATGGCTACACCTTC.

V usage is TRBV28 and J usage is TRBJ1-3; D unresolved. The V end was cut by 3 bases, the J end by 4 bases, with 13 bases between. Per germline, CDR1 MDHEN and CDR2 SYDVKM. The length of the CDR3 is 15 residues. The CDR3 protein is CASSFSFLEGNTIYF. CDR3 DNA sequence: TGTGCCAGCAGTTTTAGTTTCTTAGAGGGAAACACCATATATTTT.

This chain links TRBV6-5 with TRBJ1-1; D is unresolved. The germline gives CDR1 MNHEY, CDR2 SVGAGI. The length of the CDR3 is 14 residues. V gave up 7 bases and J gave up 0 bases, with 12 bases separating them. As DNA, the CDR3 is TGTGCCAGCAACGGTGTGGGCATGAACACTGAAGCTTTCTTT. Amino acids: CASNGVGMNTEAFF.

The V gene is TRBV27, the J gene TRBJ2-1; 13 bases align to TRBD2. CDR1 is MNHEY and CDR2 is SMNVEV in the germline V gene (reference sequence). This CDR3 spans 17 amino acids. V lost 1 base and J lost 9; bases outside the gene matches: 9. In nucleotides, the CDR3 is TGTGCCAGCAGTTTATACCCAGGACTAGCGGGAGTGGTTGAGCAGTTCTTC. It encodes CASSLYPGLAGVVEQFF.

V gene TRBV5-4 combines with J gene TRBJ2-5; TRBD2 agrees at 10 bases. The germline gives CDR1 SGHNT, CDR2 YYREEE (reference sequence). CDR3 length: 19 residues. V lost 6 bases and J lost 0; bases outside the gene matches: 17. The chain's CDR3 is CASMRGGPASGSHQETQYF. CDR3 bases: TGTGCCAGCATGCGTGGCGGTCCGGCTAGCGGGAGCCACCAAGAGACCCAGTACTTC.

This clone was counted once. The chain combines TRBV5-1 with TRBJ2-2, with a weak D call TRBD2 (5 bases). CDR3 size: 14 residues. Germline CDR1 reads SGHRS; CDR2 reads YFSETQ. V was trimmed by 5 bases and J by 0 bases, leaving 8 bases between them. The CDR3, as DNA: TGCGCCAGCAGGGAACTAGCGAACACCGGGGAGCTGTTTTTT. The encoded protein is CASRELANTGELFF.

The rearrangement links TRBV9 to TRBJ2-5; perhaps TRBD2 as D (6 bases). Trimming removed 3 bases at V and 3 bases at J, with 18 bases between. Germline values: CDR1 SGDLS, CDR2 YYNGEE. This CDR3 has 16 residues. The CDR3 DNA reads as TGTGCCAGCAGCGAGTCAGCCGGGACTTTGGAAGAGACCCAGTACTTC. Protein sequence: CASSESAGTLEETQYF.

V and J are TRBV2 and TRBJ2-5; unclear D gene. Germline V gene lookup returns CDR1 SNHLY and CDR2 FYNNEI. The CDR3 runs 12 residues. The ends were cut back, 6 bases at V and 7 bases at J, with 12 bases in the middle. The DNA for the CDR3 is TGTGCCAGCAGGAAGCCGCGAGGGACCCAGTACTTC. This sequence encodes CASRKPRGTQYF.

This clone was detected once. The chain combines TRBV4-1 with TRBJ1-1, with D perhaps TRBD1 (5 bases). The germline V and J ends were trimmed by 4 bases and 3 bases, with 15 bases remaining between them. Per the germline V gene, CDR1 is MGHRA and CDR2 is YSYEKL. This CDR3 is built from 15 residues. The CDR3 loop reads CASSPWEGGDTEAFF. For the CDR3, the DNA is TGCGCCAGCAGCCCCTGGGAGGGAGGGGACACTGAAGCTTTCTTT.

This clone was seen a single time. V is TRBV19 and J is TRBJ2-6; 9 bases align to TRBD1. CDR1 is LNHDA, CDR2 SQIVND, per germline (reference sequence). V lost 10 bases, J lost 3 bases, and 7 bases stayed unmatched. This CDR3 spans 15 amino acids. The CDR3 spells CATRDRDSGANVLTF. CDR3 nucleotides: TGTGCCACCAGGGACAGGGATAGTGGGGCCAACGTCCTGACTTTC.

This clone is a singleton in its sample. The CDR3 spells CASSSGTSGIYEQYF. The DNA for the CDR3 is TGTGCCAGCAGCTCCGGGACTAGCGGTATCTACGAGCAGTACTTC. This rearrangement joins TRBV5-6 to TRBJ2-7; 11 nucleotides agree with TRBD2. Trimming took 3 bases from V and 3 from J; bases not matched to a gene: 5. The germline V gene has CDR1 SGHDT and CDR2 YYEEEE. The CDR3 is 15 residues long.

V usage is TRBV2 and J usage is TRBJ2-1; D might be TRBD2 (6 bases). The V and J ends lost 8 bases and 0 bases respectively, with 8 bases between them. The CDR3 consists of 13 residues. Germline assignment: CDR1 SNHLY and CDR2 FYNNEI. CDR3: CASGGASYNEQFF. The CDR3 DNA sequence: TGTGCCAGCGGAGGGGCCTCCTACAATGAGCAGTTCTTC.

The rearrangement uses TRBV5-4 and TRBJ2-5; a weak D match, TRBD1 (5 bases). The CDR3 totals 15 residues. Germline values: CDR1 SGHNT, CDR2 YYREEE (reference sequence). Trimming shortened V by 1 base and J by 5 bases, and 15 bases separated the two germline ends. Here the CDR3 reads CASSLKGSRPETQYF. CDR3 coding DNA: TGTGCCAGCAGCTTGAAGGGGTCTCGACCGGAGACCCAGTACTTC.

The chain couples TRBV19 to TRBJ2-5; D is perhaps TRBD1 (5 bases). Germline V gene data show CDR1 as LNHDA and CDR2 as SQIVND (reference sequence). This CDR3 has 15 residues. With 4 bases removed from V and 9 bases from J, the gap between germline ends came to 21 bases. The CDR3 DNA follows: TGTGCCAGTAGTACAGGGTATCTTGCCTTTGGGGCCCAGTACTTC. Protein sequence: CASSTGYLAFGAQYF.

The chain has TRBV6-6 and TRBJ2-1, with D possibly TRBD2 on 5 matching bases. Trimming took 6 bases from V and 6 from J, leaving 15 bases between them. Germline CDR1 MNHNY, CDR2 SVGAGI (reference sequence). The CDR3 contains 14 residues. The CDR3 sequence: CASRSSSPTNEQFF. The CDR3 bases are TGTGCCAGCAGGAGTTCTAGCCCAACCAATGAGCAGTTCTTC.

This sequence joins TRBV27 and TRBJ2-7, with 9 positions matching TRBD1. Germline assignment: CDR1 MNHEY and CDR2 SMNVEV (reference sequence). Trimming cost V 2 bases and J 6 bases; bases outside gene matches: 5. The CDR3 sequence is 14 residues long. This chain's CDR3 is CASSLMTGGREQYF. In DNA, the CDR3 is TGTGCCAGCAGTTTAATGACAGGGGGGCGCGAGCAGTACTTC.

This chain links TRBV5-1 with TRBJ1-1, with a possible D match to TRBD1 (5 bases). The germline CDR1 and CDR2 sequences are SGHRS and YFSETQ. This CDR3 is 14 amino acids long. Trimming removed 0 bases at V and 4 bases at J, with 10 bases between. CDR3 amino acids: CASSLGAQGTEAFF. CDR3 in DNA: TGCGCCAGCAGCTTGGGGGCGCAGGGCACTGAAGCTTTCTTT. The entire variable domain, with the rest obtained from reference TRBV5-1 and TRBJ1-1, is as follows: KAGVTQTPRYLIKTRGQQVTLSCSPISGHRSVSWYQQTPGQGLQFLFEYFSETQRNKGNFPGRFSGRQFSNSRSEMNVSTLELGDSALYLCASSLGAQGTEAFFGQGTRLTVV.

This chain connects TRBV11-2 to TRBJ2-1, with 15 nucleotides matching TRBD2. CDR1 SGHAT and CDR2 FQNNGV come from the germline V gene. This CDR3 is 15 amino acids long. The V gene end was trimmed by 6 bases and the J gene end by 8 bases; junction bases not matched to a gene: 5. CDR3 coding DNA: TGTGCCAGCAGGGGGACTAGCGGGAGGAATGATGAGCAGTTCTTC. As protein: CASRGTSGRNDEQFF.

J is TRBJ1-3 and V is TRBV10-3, with 10 bases matching TRBD1. This CDR3 is built from 14 residues. The V gene end was trimmed by 4 bases and the J gene end by 4 bases; junction bases not matched to a gene: 1. Germline V gene sequence: CDR1 ENHRY, CDR2 SYGVKD. DNA for the CDR3: TGTGCCATCAGTGGACAGGGGGCCGGAAACACCATATATTTT. It codes for CAISGQGAGNTIYF.

The rearrangement links TRBV6-5 to TRBJ2-2; tentative D call: TRBD1 (6 bases). V gave up 6 bases and J gave up 2 bases, with 10 bases separating them. The length of the CDR3 is 14 residues. Germline V gives CDR1 MNHEY, CDR2 SVGAGI. Here the CDR3 DNA reads TGTGCCAGCAGCCTCGGGACAAACACCGGGGAGCTGTTTTTT. Amino acid sequence: CASSLGTNTGELFF.

V gene TRBV11-2 combines with J gene TRBJ2-1; 8 bases are shared with TRBD1. V lost 5 bases to trimming and J lost 6 bases; unmatched junction nucleotides: 12. Germline assignment: CDR1 SGHAT and CDR2 FQNNGV. The CDR3 length is 16 residues. CDR3 in amino acids: CASSRPDRAFPNEQFF. Written as DNA, the CDR3 is TGTGCCAGCAGCAGACCGGACAGGGCCTTCCCCAATGAGCAGTTCTTC.

J is TRBJ1-1 and V is TRBV18; D may be TRBD1 (6 bases). Trimming removed 3 bases from V and 11 bases from J, with 10 bases in between. The V gene's germline CDR1 is KGHSH and CDR2 LQKENI. This CDR3 is built from 11 residues. This CDR3 reads CASSPDRTAFF. The CDR3 DNA reads as TGTGCCAGCTCACCGGACAGAACGGCTTTCTTT.

The chain recombines TRBV2 with TRBJ2-2; D is perhaps TRBD2 (6 bases). The CDR3 runs 13 residues. V shed 6 bases and J shed 5 bases, with 10 bases lying between them. From germline, CDR1 is SNHLY and CDR2 FYNNEI. DNA for the CDR3: TGTGCCAGCAGGGGGGGAGCTACCGGGGAGCTGTTTTTT. It specifies CASRGGATGELFF.